What follows describes a single T cell receptor (beta chain). Its matching antigen is unknown. V was pared by 4 bases and J by 1 base, with 10 bases between. CDR1 is PRHDT, CDR2 FYEKMQ, per germline (reference sequence). The length of the CDR3 is 14 residues. The data originate from a study of cytomegalovirus exposure and HLA in healthy donors. Findings and caveats of the study: The study designated 160 or so TCR beta chains cytomegalovirus-associated.

PCR used 60 Vbeta primers and 13 Jbeta primers. Measured with immunoSEQ multiplex PCR; TCRdb has only the in-frame clones, and not every one. The data show around 190,000 clones, roughly 75% seen once. This rearrangement joins TRBV13 to TRBJ1-2, with D uncertain. The receptor's source is a man aged 25-45 years in good health and CMV-seropositive. Material: PBMCs. CDR3: CASSYGELNYGYTF. The DNA of the CDR3 is TGTGCCAGCAGCTACGGGGAGCTTAACTATGGCTACACCTTC.